This TCR beta chain was obtained from a study of blood T cell repertoires in COVID-19. The overall study: Samples came from the United States, Italy and Spain, spanning acute and convalescent COVID-19. Nucleic acid was either cDNA or gDNA, and it came from T cells, B-cell-depleted T cells, or PBMCs.

Here immunoSEQ multiplex PCR was the method, and the copy in TCRdb shows in-frame clones only, minus some. This table has 250,000 or so clones, 84% appearing once. Looked up from germline, CDR1 is PRHDT and CDR2 is FYEKMQ (reference sequence). With V trimmed by 5 bases and J by 8 bases, 7 bases remained unmatched. The length of the CDR3 is 15 residues. The sequence derives from a man aged 50 to 60 with acute or convalescent COVID-19. Sequencing was carried out using peripheral blood. V usage is TRBV13 and J usage is TRBJ2-1; 12 bases match TRBD1. For the CDR3, the DNA is TGTGCCAGCAGCCCGACGGGACAGGGGGCCGATGAGCAGTTCTTC. Translated, it gives CASSPTGQGADEQFF.